What follows describes a single TCR beta chain. The antigen is not known. The data derive from a study of radiotherapy plus CTLA-4 blockade in lung cancer. The wider study: Disease control was achieved by about 34% of patients, and objective responses by 15% to 20%. General study results and limits: Alongside interferon-beta, early blood T cell clone dynamics were reportedly the best predictor of response. Clones derived from tumor TCRs expanded in blood after radiotherapy plus ipilimumab.

V was pared by 0 bases and J by 0 bases, with 6 bases between. The CDR3 consists of 14 residues. The germline V gene encodes CDR1 SGHDT and CDR2 YYEEEE. The data were produced by immunoSEQ multiplex PCR, yet TCRdb's version contains in-frame clones alone and is incomplete. The table lists tens of thousands of clones, 78% of them singletons. Participants had chemo-refractory metastatic non-small-cell lung cancer and were treated with focal radiation plus ipilimumab CTLA-4 blockade. The material was peripheral blood, obtained from a patient treated with radiotherapy plus ipilimumab. V and J are TRBV5-6 and TRBJ1-1; no reliable D call. The clonotype was recovered from a human donor with non-small cell lung cancer who had a complete response to radiotherapy plus ipilimumab. The CDR3 here is CASSLDRMNTEAFF. CDR3 nucleotides: TGTGCCAGCAGCTTGGACCGGATGAACACTGAAGCTTTCTTT.